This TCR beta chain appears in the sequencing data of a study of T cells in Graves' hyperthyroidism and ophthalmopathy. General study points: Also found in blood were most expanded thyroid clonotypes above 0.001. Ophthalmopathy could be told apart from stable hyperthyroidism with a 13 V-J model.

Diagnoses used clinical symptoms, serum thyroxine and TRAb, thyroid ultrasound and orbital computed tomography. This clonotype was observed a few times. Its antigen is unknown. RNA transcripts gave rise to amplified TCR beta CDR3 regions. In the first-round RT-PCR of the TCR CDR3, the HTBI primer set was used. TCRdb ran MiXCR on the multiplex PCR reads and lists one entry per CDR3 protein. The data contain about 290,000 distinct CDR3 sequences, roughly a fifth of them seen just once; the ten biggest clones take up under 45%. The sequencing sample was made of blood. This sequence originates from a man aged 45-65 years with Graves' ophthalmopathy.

CDR3 loop: CASTISLDRVNYGYTF. The CDR3 nucleotides read TGTGCCAGCACCATTTCCCTGGATAGAGTAAACTATGGCTACACCTTC. This chain joins TRBV7-2 and TRBJ1-2; D gene ambiguous. This CDR3 contains 16 residues. CDR1 is SGHTA and CDR2 is FQGNSA in the germline V gene. The V and J ends lost 7 bases and 2 bases respectively, with 20 bases between them.